These 5 T cell receptor beta chains originate from one sample sequenced in a study of cytomegalovirus exposure and HLA in healthy donors. 13 Jbeta primers and 60 Vbeta primers were used for the PCR. Sequencing was performed with immunoSEQ multiplex PCR; in TCRdb, only in-frame clones are kept and a portion is missing. The sample comprises about 150,000 clones, 85% of which are singletons, and 2.5% rests with the top ten. Sample: PBMCs. Receptors were obtained from a man aged 30 to 39 in good health and CMV-seropositive.

The chain couples TRBV2 to TRBJ1-5, with a weak D call TRBD1 (6 bases). CDR3 length equals 14 residues. V was clipped by 4 bases and J by 3 bases, with 10 bases between them. The germline gives CDR1 SNHLY, CDR2 FYNNEI. Here the CDR3 reads CASSGYRVNQPQHF. The CDR3, as DNA: TGTGCCAGCAGTGGATACAGGGTCAATCAGCCCCAGCATTTT.

The chain links TRBV7-6 to TRBJ2-1; 10 nucleotides agree with TRBD2. From germline, CDR1 is SGHVS and CDR2 FNYEAQ. J lost 9 bases, V lost 3 bases, and 8 bases had no gene match. The CDR3 has 15 amino acids. The CDR3 protein is CASSFASGSGSEQFF. DNA for the CDR3: TGTGCCAGCAGCTTTGCTAGCGGGAGTGGGAGTGAGCAGTTCTTC.

This clone occurred a few times. This sequence joins TRBV14 and TRBJ1-5; D may be TRBD1 (6 bases). The germline CDR1 and CDR2 sequences are SGHDN and FVKESK. V dropped 0 bases and J dropped 3 bases, with 15 bases sitting between them. The CDR3 totals 17 residues. DNA of the CDR3: TGTGCCAGCAGCCAAGACCTGACAGGCGCCATCAATCAGCCCCAGCATTTT. Protein sequence: CASSQDLTGAINQPQHF.

The chain combines TRBV4-2 with TRBJ2-7; 13 nucleotides align to TRBD2. CDR1 and CDR2 (germline): LGHNA, YNFKEQ. V shed 1 base and J 7 bases; nucleotides not matched to a gene: 7. This CDR3 contains 16 residues. The CDR3: CASSQARTSGSEEQYF. The CDR3 coding sequence is TGTGCCAGCAGCCAAGCCCGGACTAGCGGGAGCGAGGAGCAGTACTTC.

The count of this clone is one. This chain connects TRBV7-2 to TRBJ2-2; 8 positions match TRBD1. Looked up from germline, CDR1 is SGHTA and CDR2 is FQGNSA. This CDR3 spans 16 amino acids. Germline trimming cut 2 bases from V and 5 bases from J; bases unmatched to any gene: 7. The CDR3, as DNA: TGTGCCAGCAGCTTACAACAGGGGGTTCGGACCGGGGAGCTGTTTTTT. The encoded protein is CASSLQQGVRTGELFF.